This T cell receptor (beta chain) was found in a study of cytomegalovirus exposure and HLA in healthy donors. Study overall: Falling in the Caucasian-associated ancestry cluster were 81% of approximately 410 genotyped donors.

PCR involved 60 Vbeta and 13 Jbeta primers. The protocol was immunoSEQ multiplex PCR, while the TCRdb copy is restricted to in-frame clones and leaves out a portion. This sample carries around 140,000 clones, around 81% of them seen once, and the ten largest clones take 2% to 2.5%. These donors, healthy bone marrow donors, were studied. This clone was counted a few times. The V gene's germline CDR1 is SGHRS and CDR2 YFSETQ. The CDR3 consists of 16 residues. V lost 0 bases and J 2 bases, leaving 11 bases between the germline ends. Sequenced material: PBMCs. The chain couples TRBV5-1 to TRBJ2-2; D call uncertain. The sequence derives from a man aged 45-65 years in good health and CMV-seronegative. CDR3 region: CASSLDVVVNTGELFF. The CDR3 DNA is TGCGCCAGCAGCTTGGACGTTGTAGTAAACACCGGGGAGCTGTTTTTT.